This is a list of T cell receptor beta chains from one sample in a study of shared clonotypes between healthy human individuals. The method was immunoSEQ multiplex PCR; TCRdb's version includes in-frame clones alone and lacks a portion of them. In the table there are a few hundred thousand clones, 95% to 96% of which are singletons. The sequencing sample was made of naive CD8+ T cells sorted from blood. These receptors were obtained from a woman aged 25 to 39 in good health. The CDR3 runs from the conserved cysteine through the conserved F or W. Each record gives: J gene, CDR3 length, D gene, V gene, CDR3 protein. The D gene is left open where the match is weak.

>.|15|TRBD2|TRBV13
CASSYNSGILYEQYF
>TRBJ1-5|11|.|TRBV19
CASRSTGTQHF
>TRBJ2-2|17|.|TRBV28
CASSFPGVRPGTGELFF
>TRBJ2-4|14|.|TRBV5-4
CASSFQGPENIQYF
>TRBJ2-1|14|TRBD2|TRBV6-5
CASSTSGEGQEQFF
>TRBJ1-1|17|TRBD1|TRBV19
CASSPQTGGQADTEAFF
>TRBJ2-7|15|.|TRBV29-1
CSVEDGEGKWYEQYF
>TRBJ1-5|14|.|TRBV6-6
CASSLGDSNQPQHF
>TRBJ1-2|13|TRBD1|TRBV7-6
CASSSGTGHGYTF
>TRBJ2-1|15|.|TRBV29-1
CSVDPWGGDTIEQFF
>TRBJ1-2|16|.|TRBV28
CASSLSGRVVFYGYTF
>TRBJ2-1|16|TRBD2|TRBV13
CASSTGLAASYNEQFF
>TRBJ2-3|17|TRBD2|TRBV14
CASSQDLASGWADTQYF
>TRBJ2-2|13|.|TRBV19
CASSIINTGELFF
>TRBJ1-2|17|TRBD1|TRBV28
CASSLWPWGQGGTGYTF
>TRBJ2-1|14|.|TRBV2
CASSEARVNNEQFF
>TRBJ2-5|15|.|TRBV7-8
CASSLDLAPQETQYF
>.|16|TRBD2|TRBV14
CASSQAGLARNYEQYF
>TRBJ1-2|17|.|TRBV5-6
CASSPQRGGLTFYGYTF
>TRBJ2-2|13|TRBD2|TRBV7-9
CAKGRANTGELFF
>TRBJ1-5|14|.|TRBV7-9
CASSLGQGLQPQHF
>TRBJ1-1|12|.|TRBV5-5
CASSKGNTEAFF
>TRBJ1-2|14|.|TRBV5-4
CASSLGSVNYGYTF
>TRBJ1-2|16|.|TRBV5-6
CASSFRVQFSGVGYTF
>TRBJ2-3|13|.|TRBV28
CAGQGLNTDTQYF
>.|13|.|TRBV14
CASSHLGVYEQYF
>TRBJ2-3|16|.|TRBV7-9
CASSLGYSGSTDTQYF
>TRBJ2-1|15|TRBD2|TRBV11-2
CASSGTSGIYNEQFF
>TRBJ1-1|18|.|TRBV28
CASSRTVITGFGDTEAFF
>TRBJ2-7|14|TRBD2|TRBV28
CASRRLAGVWEQYF
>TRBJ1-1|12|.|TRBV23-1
CASSARAAGAFF
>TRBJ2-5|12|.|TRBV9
CASSVEQETQYF
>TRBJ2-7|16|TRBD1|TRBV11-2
CASSLDRQGALYEQYF
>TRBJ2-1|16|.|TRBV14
CASSQDLDREFHEQFF
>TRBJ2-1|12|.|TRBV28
CASKEIGNEQFF
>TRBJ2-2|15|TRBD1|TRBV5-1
CASRRDRADTGELFF
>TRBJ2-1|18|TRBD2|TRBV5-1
CASSWEGLAAYPGNEQFF
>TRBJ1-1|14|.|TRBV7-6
CASSLVSPGTEAFF
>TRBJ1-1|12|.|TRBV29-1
CSSLSGLTEAFF
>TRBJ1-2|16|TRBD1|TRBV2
CASSEDGTGPSEGYTF
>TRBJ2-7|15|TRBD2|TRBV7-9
CAVYGRGENSYEQYF
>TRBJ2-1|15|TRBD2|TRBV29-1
CSARFAGGDYNEQFF
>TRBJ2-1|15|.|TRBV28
CASSWGRQIYNEQFF
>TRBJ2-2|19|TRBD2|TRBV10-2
CASTTGTSGSKPNTGELFF
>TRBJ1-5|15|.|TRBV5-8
CASSLTVYSNQPQHF
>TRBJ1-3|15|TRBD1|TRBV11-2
CASSPPGTVGNTIYF
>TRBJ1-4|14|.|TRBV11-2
CASSSWTANEKLFF
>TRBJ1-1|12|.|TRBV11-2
CASSLWEAEAFF
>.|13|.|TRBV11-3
CASSSGLGYEQYF
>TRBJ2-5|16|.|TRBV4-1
CASSQVIGGRGETQYF
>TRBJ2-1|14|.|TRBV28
CASSFSLSIHEQFF
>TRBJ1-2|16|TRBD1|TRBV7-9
CASSLTNRGLNYGYTF
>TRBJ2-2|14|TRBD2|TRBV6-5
CASSLAGNTGELFF